The 4 T cell receptor beta chains below were found in one sample sequenced in a study of cytomegalovirus exposure and HLA in healthy donors. The PCR ran on 60 Vbeta and 13 Jbeta primers. Only in-frame clones appear in the TCRdb table, and some are missing; sequencing was by immunoSEQ multiplex PCR. The sample has 80,000 or so clones, about two thirds seen once. The material sequenced was PBMCs. The receptors were gathered from a woman aged 45-59 years in good health and CMV-seropositive.

The CDR3 region is CASSKTGGWMNTEAFF. The CDR3 nucleotides are TGTGCCAGCAGTAAAACAGGGGGCTGGATGAACACTGAAGCTTTCTTT. J is TRBJ1-1 and V is TRBV11-1, with TRBD1 matching 9 bases. CDR3 size: 16 residues. In germline, CDR1 is SGHAT, CDR2 FQDESV (reference sequence). J gave up 0 bases and V 6 bases, and 8 bases lay outside the gene matches.

The rearrangement joins TRBV27 to TRBJ2-2; TRBD1 is a possible D gene (5 bases). The CDR3 has 12 residues. Trimming left V 5 bases short and J 5 bases short, with 6 bases between. Germline V gene sequence: CDR1 MNHEY, CDR2 SMNVEV (reference sequence). DNA for the CDR3: TGTGCCAGCAGTCAGGGAACCGGGGAGCTGTTTTTT. The encoded protein is CASSQGTGELFF.

This rearrangement joins TRBV19 to TRBJ1-5; 8 bases line up with TRBD1. Germline V lookup: CDR1 LNHDA, CDR2 SQIVND (reference sequence). The V segment lost 5 bases and the J segment 2 bases; nucleotides outside the gene matches: 11. The CDR3 spans 17 residues. CDR3 loop: CASSPDYRQGRNQPQHF. CDR3 bases: TGTGCCAGTAGTCCCGATTACAGACAGGGGCGCAATCAGCCCCAGCATTTT.

For this clone: The junction differs from germline at one of its ends, possibly a read error. The chain recombines TRBV10-3 with TRBJ1-6; D perhaps matches TRBD1 (6 bases). CDR1 ENHRY and CDR2 SYGVKD come from the germline V gene. The CDR3 has 15 amino acids. The CDR3 protein is CAIGEQGEGNSPLHF. CDR3 bases: TGTGCCATCGGTGAACAGGGTGAGGGGAATTCACCCCTCCACTTT.